These 8 T cell receptor beta chains originate from one sample sequenced in a study of blood T cell repertoires in COVID-19. Sequenced by immunoSEQ multiplex PCR; TCRdb stores in-frame clones only, minus some. The sample yields some 150,000 clones, roughly 84% seen once. The material sequenced was peripheral blood. These TCRs come from a human donor with acute or convalescent COVID-19. The donor label of this sample is uncertain.

The V gene is TRBV7-2, the J gene TRBJ2-3, with D perhaps matching TRBD2 (6 bases). The V end was cut by 5 bases, the J end by 10 bases, with 19 bases between. Germline V gene sequence: CDR1 SGHTA, CDR2 FQGNSA. The CDR3 sequence is 14 residues long. The CDR3 reads CASSPTPGGSAQYF. The CDR3 region has the DNA TGTGCCAGCAGCCCTACCCCCGGGGGAAGTGCGCAGTATTTT.

The J gene is TRBJ2-1, the V gene TRBV5-1, with 13 bases identical to TRBD2. The length of the CDR3 is 16 residues. The trim removed 4 bases at V and 7 bases at J, leaving 8 bases unmatched. Germline CDR1 reads SGHRS; CDR2 reads YFSETQ. CDR3 in amino acids: CASSTTGLAGLNEQFF. CDR3 DNA: TGCGCCAGCAGCACGACGGGACTAGCGGGGTTGAATGAGCAGTTCTTC.

The chain has TRBV9 and TRBJ1-2, with a possible D match to TRBD1 (5 bases). The CDR3 is made up of 14 amino acids. Trimming removed 4 bases from V and 4 bases from J, with 14 bases in between. The V gene's germline CDR1 is SGDLS and CDR2 YYNGEE. CDR3 protein: CASSPGGGSYGYTF. The CDR3 region has the DNA TGTGCCAGCAGCCCTGGGGGGGGAAGCTATGGCTACACCTTC.

About this clone: One end of the junction does not line up with germline, which may come from a read error. J is TRBJ1-2 and V is TRBV12-3 or TRBV12-4; TRBD1 matches at 8 bases. The CDR3 covers 12 residues. The CDR3 nucleotides read TGTGCCAGCAGTTTCCGGACAGGGACCCACTCCTTC. This encodes CASSFRTGTHSF.

Points on this clone: The CDR3 end shows no conserved phenylalanine or tryptophan, and so a read error is likely. It is unclear where the CDR3 begins or ends on the DNA, so no DNA is shown, and the CDR3 is as TCRdb lists it. V gene TRBV2 combines with J gene TRBJ2-7; the table's D call, TRBD2, has no DNA check behind it. Termini included, the CDR3 measures 14 amino acids. Germline loops: CDR1 SNHLY, CDR2 FYNNEI. CDR3 amino acids: CASSPRPLAGGEGI.

The CDR3 bases are TGTGCCAGCAGCGTAGACAGGGGCAATGAGCAGTTCTTC. Translating gives CASSVDRGNEQFF. The chain is built from TRBV9 and TRBJ2-1; 7 bases line up with TRBD1. Looked up from germline, CDR1 is SGDLS and CDR2 is YYNGEE. The CDR3 is 13 residues long. V was pared by 0 bases and J by 6 bases, with 0 bases of the junction left unmatched.

The gene calls are TRBV6-2 or TRBV6-3 and TRBJ1-1; 7 bases fit TRBD1. CDR1 and CDR2 from the germline V gene are MNHEY and SVGEGT. V trimming: 6 bases; J trimming: 7 bases; junction bases outside the gene matches: 8. The CDR3 is 13 amino acids. The CDR3 loop is CASSEQGLSEAFF. Written as DNA, the CDR3 is TGTGCCAGCAGCGAACAGGGGCTCAGTGAAGCTTTCTTT.

V is TRBV12-3 or TRBV12-4 and J is TRBJ1-4; D gene uncertain. V dropped 8 bases and J dropped 7 bases, with 14 bases sitting between them. This CDR3 has 13 residues. The CDR3 coding sequence is TGTGCCAGCTCCGGGAGGAAGGGTGAAAAACTGTTTTTT. It yields the protein CASSGRKGEKLFF.